These T cell receptor beta chains were read from a single sample in a study of post-analysis software for immune sequencing data. TCRdb reanalysed the PCR reads using MiXCR and keeps one entry per CDR3 protein. The table has 750,000 to 950,000 distinct CDR3 sequences, approximately 53% seen once. Sample: blood. These receptors came from a girl aged 5-17 years with multiple sclerosis. Each CDR3 is given with its conserved first and last residue. The order of the fields is J gene, V gene, clone size, D gene, CDR3 protein, CDR3 DNA. A D gene is named only where the DNA matches it firmly. The size of a clone is reported for some rows only, either as once, few or many, or as a class for expanded clones.

j_gene: TRBJ2-7; v_gene: TRBV7-2; abundance: NA; d_gene: NA; CDR3aa: CASSSSWGLSEQYF; CDR3nt: TGTGCCAGCAGCTCAAGTTGGGGGCTAAGCGAGCAGTACTTC
j_gene: TRBJ2-5; v_gene: TRBV3-1; abundance: NA; d_gene: TRBD1; CDR3aa: CASSVITGDSPETQYF; CDR3nt: TGTGCCAGCAGCGTCATTACAGGGGACAGCCCGGAGACCCAGTACTTC
j_gene: TRBJ1-5; v_gene: TRBV12-3/TRBV12-4; abundance: NA; d_gene: TRBD1; CDR3aa: CASSSSTGTGGQPQHF; CDR3nt: TGTGCCAGCAGTTCATCGACCGGGACAGGTGGTCAGCCCCAGCATTTT
j_gene: TRBJ2-1; v_gene: TRBV4-1; abundance: once; d_gene: TRBD2; CDR3aa: CASSRGTSVRTYNEQFF; CDR3nt: TGCGCCAGCAGCCGAGGGACTAGCGTACGAACTTACAATGAGCAGTTCTTC
j_gene: TRBJ2-4; v_gene: TRBV20-1; abundance: once; d_gene: NA; CDR3aa: CSANLDYQAVHIQYF; CDR3nt: TGCAGTGCGAATCTAGACTACCAAGCGGTTCACATTCAGTACTTC
j_gene: TRBJ2-7; v_gene: TRBV20-1; abundance: NA; d_gene: NA; CDR3aa: CSALDGPYEQYF; CDR3nt: TGCAGTGCCTTAGACGGACCCTACGAGCAGTACTTC
j_gene: TRBJ2-3; v_gene: TRBV20-1; abundance: NA; d_gene: TRBD2; CDR3aa: CSARDLRLAGGPGTQYF; CDR3nt: TGCAGTGCTAGAGATCTTCGGCTAGCGGGAGGCCCTGGTACGCAGTATTTT
j_gene: TRBJ1-2; v_gene: TRBV6-1; abundance: NA; d_gene: NA; CDR3aa: CASSPDSFYGYTF; CDR3nt: TGTGCCAGCAGCCCTGACAGCTTCTACGGCTACACCTTC
j_gene: TRBJ2-4; v_gene: TRBV6-6; abundance: NA; d_gene: NA; CDR3aa: CASSPPGSKNIQYF; CDR3nt: TGTGCCAGCAGCCCGCCGGGTTCCAAAAACATTCAGTACTTC
j_gene: TRBJ2-7; v_gene: TRBV20-1; abundance: few; d_gene: TRBD2; CDR3aa: CSARSLAGGQSNEQYF; CDR3nt: TGCAGTGCTAGATCCCTAGCGGGGGGGCAAAGTAACGAGCAGTACTTC
j_gene: TRBJ1-1; v_gene: TRBV9; abundance: NA; d_gene: NA; CDR3aa: CASSPYPGADTEAFF; CDR3nt: TGTGCCAGCAGCCCGTATCCCGGAGCGGACACTGAAGCTTTCTTT
j_gene: TRBJ2-3; v_gene: TRBV24-1; abundance: NA; d_gene: TRBD2; CDR3aa: CATSDGTSGMYF; CDR3nt: TGTGCCACCAGTGATGGGACTAGCGGCATGTATTTT
j_gene: TRBJ2-1; v_gene: TRBV20-1; abundance: few; d_gene: TRBD2; CDR3aa: CSAPRTGGRHEQFF; CDR3nt: TGCAGTGCTCCCCGAACGGGCGGGAGGCATGAGCAGTTCTTC
j_gene: TRBJ2-3; v_gene: TRBV12-3/TRBV12-4; abundance: NA; d_gene: TRBD2; CDR3aa: CASSRGVSSAWMGDTQYF; CDR3nt: TGTGCCAGCAGTCGGGGGGTATCTAGCGCCTGGATGGGGGATACGCAGTATTTT
j_gene: TRBJ2-3; v_gene: TRBV7-9; abundance: NA; d_gene: NA; CDR3aa: CASSSRIGPTDTQYF; CDR3nt: TGTGCCAGCAGCTCGCGGATCGGGCCCACAGATACGCAGTATTTT
j_gene: TRBJ1-2; v_gene: TRBV29-1; abundance: few; d_gene: NA; CDR3aa: CSVYGEHYGYTF; CDR3nt: TGCAGCGTTTACGGGGAACACTATGGCTACACCTTC
j_gene: TRBJ2-3; v_gene: TRBV29-1; abundance: NA; d_gene: TRBD2; CDR3aa: CSVKPGLAGGADTQYF; CDR3nt: TGCAGCGTTAAACCGGGACTAGCGGGAGGTGCAGATACGCAGTATTTT
j_gene: TRBJ2-5; v_gene: TRBV2; abundance: NA; d_gene: NA; CDR3aa: CASSEFGFSQETQYF; CDR3nt: TGTGCCAGCAGTGAATTTGGGTTTAGCCAAGAGACCCAGTACTTC
j_gene: TRBJ2-7; v_gene: TRBV27; abundance: NA; d_gene: NA; CDR3aa: CASSLGITYERYF; CDR3nt: TGTGCCAGCAGTTTAGGGATCACCTACGAGCGGTACTTC
j_gene: TRBJ1-2; v_gene: TRBV18; abundance: NA; d_gene: TRBD1; CDR3aa: CASSRVTGDYGYTF; CDR3nt: TGTGCCAGCTCACGCGTGACAGGGGACTATGGCTACACCTTC
j_gene: TRBJ2-5; v_gene: TRBV6-5; abundance: NA; d_gene: TRBD1; CDR3aa: CASRRDSGAQETQYF; CDR3nt: TGTGCCAGCAGAAGGGACAGCGGAGCACAAGAGACCCAGTACTTC
j_gene: TRBJ1-1; v_gene: TRBV7-6; abundance: NA; d_gene: NA; CDR3aa: CASSPDGYTEAFF; CDR3nt: TGTGCCAGCAGCCCCGACGGGTACACTGAAGCTTTCTTT
j_gene: TRBJ2-7; v_gene: TRBV27; abundance: NA; d_gene: NA; CDR3aa: CASSPQQGFPYEQYF; CDR3nt: TGTGCCAGCAGTCCCCAACAGGGTTTCCCCTACGAGCAGTACTTC
j_gene: TRBJ2-1; v_gene: TRBV12-3/TRBV12-4; abundance: NA; d_gene: NA; CDR3aa: CASTTWLADEQFF; CDR3nt: TGTGCCAGCACAACGTGGCTAGCCGATGAGCAGTTCTTC
j_gene: TRBJ2-1; v_gene: TRBV12-3/TRBV12-4; abundance: NA; d_gene: NA; CDR3aa: CASSLYGGYNEQFF; CDR3nt: TGTGCCAGCAGTTTGTACGGCGGCTACAATGAGCAGTTCTTC
j_gene: TRBJ1-4; v_gene: TRBV27; abundance: once; d_gene: NA; CDR3aa: CANSFRVYEKLFF; CDR3nt: TGTGCCAACAGTTTCAGGGTGTATGAAAAACTGTTTTTT
j_gene: TRBJ2-1; v_gene: TRBV29-1; abundance: few; d_gene: TRBD2; CDR3aa: CSAGLVHNNEQFF; CDR3nt: TGCAGCGCGGGACTAGTCCACAACAATGAGCAGTTCTTC
j_gene: TRBJ1-1; v_gene: TRBV5-1; abundance: NA; d_gene: NA; CDR3aa: CASSFRDLAFF; CDR3nt: TGCGCCAGCAGCTTTAGGGACTTGGCTTTCTTT
j_gene: TRBJ2-5; v_gene: TRBV29-1; abundance: NA; d_gene: TRBD1; CDR3aa: CSVGTGVAGNEQYF; CDR3nt: TGCAGCGTGGGGACAGGGGTCGCGGGGAATGAGCAGTACTTC
j_gene: TRBJ2-1; v_gene: TRBV7-3; abundance: NA; d_gene: NA; CDR3aa: CASSLARGAINEQFF; CDR3nt: TGTGCCAGCAGCCTCGCGAGGGGGGCGATCAATGAGCAGTTCTTC
j_gene: TRBJ2-1; v_gene: TRBV19; abundance: NA; d_gene: TRBD2; CDR3aa: CASSKGLAGGHNEQFF; CDR3nt: TGTGCCAGTAGTAAAGGACTAGCGGGAGGTCACAATGAGCAGTTCTTC
j_gene: TRBJ2-7; v_gene: TRBV7-8; abundance: NA; d_gene: TRBD2; CDR3aa: CASTQTRLAESYEQYF; CDR3nt: TGTGCCAGCACCCAAACCCGACTAGCAGAATCCTACGAGCAGTACTTC
j_gene: TRBJ1-5; v_gene: TRBV10-3; abundance: NA; d_gene: NA; CDR3aa: CAISESEGQPQHF; CDR3nt: TGTGCCATCAGTGAGTCGGAAGGACAGCCCCAGCATTTT
j_gene: TRBJ2-5; v_gene: TRBV30; abundance: NA; d_gene: NA; CDR3aa: CAWSGPLAGFQTQYF; CDR3nt: TGTGCCTGGAGCGGCCCTCTGGCGGGGTTTCAGACCCAGTACTTC
j_gene: TRBJ2-1; v_gene: TRBV12-3/TRBV12-4; abundance: NA; d_gene: TRBD2; CDR3aa: CASSLSGRADEQFF; CDR3nt: TGTGCCAGCAGTTTAAGCGGGAGGGCCGATGAGCAGTTCTTC
j_gene: TRBJ2-7; v_gene: TRBV29-1; abundance: few; d_gene: NA; CDR3aa: CSVITGLSYEQYF; CDR3nt: TGCAGCGTCATTACGGGACTCTCCTACGAGCAGTACTTC
j_gene: TRBJ2-7; v_gene: TRBV7-8; abundance: NA; d_gene: NA; CDR3aa: CASSLVLSSSYEQYF; CDR3nt: TGTGCCAGCAGCTTAGTCCTATCGAGCTCCTACGAGCAGTACTTC
j_gene: TRBJ1-1; v_gene: TRBV9; abundance: NA; d_gene: NA; CDR3aa: CASSVLGNTEAFF; CDR3nt: TGTGCCAGCAGCGTCCTGGGGAACACTGAAGCTTTCTTT
j_gene: TRBJ1-4; v_gene: TRBV5-6; abundance: few; d_gene: NA; CDR3aa: CASSSRRRGTNEKLFF; CDR3nt: TGTGCCAGCAGCTCACGCAGGAGGGGGACTAATGAAAAACTGTTTTTT
j_gene: TRBJ2-3; v_gene: TRBV29-1; abundance: NA; d_gene: TRBD2; CDR3aa: CSVVSGGVTDTQYF; CDR3nt: TGCAGCGTTGTGAGCGGGGGGGTTACAGATACGCAGTATTTT